This T cell receptor (beta chain) stems from a study of T cell responses to AZD1222 COVID-19 vaccine. Pooling was applied to second doses at about 4 or about 12 weeks. Worth noting for this clone: Its antigen is not identified.

Some clones are missing from TCRdb's copy, which holds only in-frame ones; the method was immunoSEQ multiplex PCR. The sample records approximately 120,000 clones, roughly 87% being singletons. Regarding the study as a whole: Distributed over spike, vaccine-associated CD4 TCRs predominated at 160-218 and 743-854.

The V and J ends lost 5 bases and 2 bases, in that order; junction bases with no gene match: 8. This CDR3 is 16 amino acids long. Per the germline V gene, CDR1 is SGHVS and CDR2 is FQNEAQ. This receptor was obtained from an adult who received the AZD1222 COVID-19 vaccine. The starting material was peripheral blood, obtained 28 days after the second AZD1222 dose. V and J are TRBV7-8 and TRBJ2-2; 7 positions match TRBD1. The DNA of the CDR3 is TGTGCCAGCAGCACCTCCGGGACAGCCAACACCGGGGAGCTGTTTTTT. This translates into CASSTSGTANTGELFF. Combining the CDR3 with reference TRBV7-8 and TRBJ2-2 gives the whole variable domain GAGVSQSPRYKVAKRGQDVALRCDPISGHVSLFWYQQALGQGPEFLTYFQNEAQLDKSGLPSDRFFAERPEGSVSTLKIQRTQQEDSAVYLCASSTSGTANTGELFFGEGSRLTVL.